The following is a T cell receptor (beta chain) sequence with its context. The data are from a study of technical replicates of blood from a handful of donors. This table comes from immunoSEQ multiplex PCR, and its TCRdb copy is limited to in-frame clones, with some not included. This sample yields some 98,000 clones, of which 90% to 97% are seen a single time; over 0.2% belongs to the top ten. CDR3 length equals 16 residues. V lost 5 bases, J lost 1 base, and 11 bases stayed unmatched. The germline CDR1 and CDR2 sequences are MGHRA and YSYEKL. The sample taken for sequencing was T cells isolated from PBMCs. The chain joins TRBV4-1 to TRBJ2-7, with 7 bases matching TRBD2. This TCR was recovered from a human donor in good health. This chain's CDR3 is CASSSRGSAPSYEQYF. CDR3 sequence (DNA): TGCGCCAGCAGCTCTCGCGGGAGCGCGCCTTCCTACGAGCAGTACTTC.